The text below deals with one T cell receptor (beta chain). Its antigen is unknown. TCRdb keeps only in-frame clones here, not all; method: immunoSEQ multiplex PCR. The sample contains around 100,000 clones, approximately 90% of which appear only once. This specimen belongs to a study of T cell responses to AZD1222 COVID-19 vaccine. CDR3 length equals 13 residues. The V and J ends lost 2 bases and 7 bases respectively, with 11 bases between them. Germline values: CDR1 MGHRA, CDR2 YSYEKL. Study-wide points: White British donors predominated, females outnumbered males, and clonal diversity was possibly underestimated. Only a handful of individuals given AZD1222 were seropositive at baseline. In the spike-specific TCR repertoire, nearly half reportedly target unmutated variant regions. There were repertoire samples only from the period after the peak T cell response.

Sequenced material: peripheral blood, taken on day 0 of AZD1222 vaccination. This sequence originates from an adult in good health. This sequence joins TRBV4-1 and TRBJ1-1; D perhaps matches TRBD1 (5 bases). CDR3 sequence: CASSQYGGGEAFF. In DNA form, the CDR3 reads TGCGCCAGCAGCCAATACGGCGGGGGTGAAGCTTTCTTT.